Sequencing of this T cell receptor beta chain was carried out in a study of PD-1 blockade in classical Hodgkin lymphoma. The repertoire was sequenced with immunoSEQ multiplex PCR; TCRdb's copy has only in-frame clones and lacks some. Here the sample spans about 46,000 clones, 73% being singletons. CDR3 length: 15 amino acids. Deletions cut 8 bases from V and 7 bases from J, with 21 bases between. Germline assignment: CDR1 LNHDA and CDR2 SQIVND (reference sequence). Findings and limits, study-wide: Differences between repertoires have undefined causes, possibly disease activity or prior therapy. At C4D1, TCR diversity had climbed significantly for CD4+ cells, though not for CD8+ cells. Reported findings placed baseline TCR diversity lower in newly diagnosed patients (compared with healthy donors).

Each of the patients experienced relapse following autologous stem cell transplantation, and their brentuximab vedotin exposure differed. Best responses included complete response and partial response; otherwise, the best response was progressive disease. Comment on this clone: What it binds is unknown.

This receptor was obtained from a human donor with classical Hodgkin lymphoma. The input for sequencing was peripheral blood mononuclear cells (PBMCs), taken at baseline. J is TRBJ2-1 and V is TRBV19; either TRBD1 or TRBD2 may fit D (5 bases each). The chain's CDR3 is CASSRRGPPRNEQFF. In DNA, the CDR3 is TGTGCCAGTTCCAGAAGGGGACCACCTCGGAATGAGCAGTTCTTC. Together with reference TRBV19 and TRBJ2-1, the CDR3 gives the full variable domain: DGGITQSPKYLFRKEGQNVTLSCEQNLNHDAMYWYRQDPGQGLRLIYYSQIVNDFQKGDIAEGYSVSREKKESFPLTVTSAQKNPTAFYLCASSRRGPPRNEQFFGPGTRLTVL.